This T cell receptor beta chain was sequenced for a study of cytomegalovirus exposure and HLA in healthy donors. Overall study context: Approximately 190 million T cells yielded 110 million or so unique TCR beta sequences in earlier analysis. Notes on the study in general: A prior analysis recorded that most TCR beta V segments were productive about 90% or about 30% of the time. The study put around 180 TCR beta chains on its list as cytomegalovirus-associated.

Whereas donors were nominally healthy upon sampling, unrecorded immune exposures were probable. V was clipped by 0 bases and J by 8 bases, with 11 bases between them. From germline, CDR1 is SQVTM and CDR2 ANQGSEA. The CDR3 totals 13 residues. In the case of this clone: Its antigen remains unidentified.

The study ran its PCR with 60 Vbeta and 13 Jbeta primers. The assay was immunoSEQ multiplex PCR, and TCRdb's table has in-frame clones only and misses some. The sample includes around 130,000 clones, around 74% seen only once; the top ten take nearly 6%. J is TRBJ2-4 and V is TRBV29-1; TRBD2 is a possible D gene (6 bases). The sequenced material came from PBMCs. The TCR comes from a woman between 50 and 59 years old in good health and CMV-seropositive. CDR3 DNA sequence: TGCAGCGTTGAAGAGGGGGGAGAGGACATTCAGTACTTC. It translates to CSVEEGGEDIQYF. Full variable domain (missing parts from reference TRBV29-1 and TRBJ2-4): SAVISQKPSRDICQRGTSLTIQCQVDSQVTMMFWYRQQPGQSLTLIATANQGSEATYESGFVIDKFPISRPNLTFSTLTVSNMSPEDSSIYLCSVEEGGEDIQYFGAGTRLSVL.